This T cell receptor (beta chain) was identified during a study of T cell clones after liver transplantation. Study overall: TCRbeta sequencing after a pre-transplant mixed lymphocyte reaction identified graft-donor-reactive clones, later tracked in post-transplant blood.

Produced via immunoSEQ multiplex PCR; TCRdb's table is partial and in-frame only. The sample has some 59,000 clones; 60% to 80% are singletons. Study outcomes and limitations: These preliminary findings come from unstandardized post-transplant sampling times. Rather than being deleted, graft donor-reactive T cells may have moved into the graft. Low donor cell numbers restricted donor-reactive repertoire measurement in a couple of subjects.

Of note for this clone: No antigen is known for it.

V dropped 3 bases and J dropped 4 bases, with 14 bases sitting between them. Germline lookup yields CDR1 SGHNT and CDR2 YENEEA. The CDR3 is made up of 15 amino acids. The sequence derives from a human patient who received a liver transplant. Certain T cells may be donor cells from the graft. The V call is TRBV11-3, the J call TRBJ2-3, with D possibly matching TRBD2 (6 bases). The material sequenced was CD4+ T cells from blood, taken at the 22-month timepoint. The CDR3 protein is CASSFPGLVPDTQYF. CDR3 nucleotide sequence: TGTGCCAGCAGCTTCCCGGGACTCGTTCCAGATACGCAGTATTTT.